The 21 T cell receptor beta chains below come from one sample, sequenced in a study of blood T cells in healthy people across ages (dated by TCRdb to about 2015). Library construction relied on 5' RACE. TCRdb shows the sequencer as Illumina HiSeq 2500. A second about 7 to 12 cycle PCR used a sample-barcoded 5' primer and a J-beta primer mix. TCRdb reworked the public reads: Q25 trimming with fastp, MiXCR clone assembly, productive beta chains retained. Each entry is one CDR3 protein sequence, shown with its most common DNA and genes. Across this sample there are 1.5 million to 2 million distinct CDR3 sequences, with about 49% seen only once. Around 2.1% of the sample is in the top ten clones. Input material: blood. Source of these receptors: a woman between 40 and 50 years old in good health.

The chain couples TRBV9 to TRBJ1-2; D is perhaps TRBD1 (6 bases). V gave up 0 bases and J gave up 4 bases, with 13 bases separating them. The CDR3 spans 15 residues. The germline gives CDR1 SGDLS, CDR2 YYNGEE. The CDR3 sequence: CASSVDSGGSYGYTF. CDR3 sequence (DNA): TGTGCCAGCAGCGTAGACTCCGGGGGCAGCTATGGCTACACCTTC.

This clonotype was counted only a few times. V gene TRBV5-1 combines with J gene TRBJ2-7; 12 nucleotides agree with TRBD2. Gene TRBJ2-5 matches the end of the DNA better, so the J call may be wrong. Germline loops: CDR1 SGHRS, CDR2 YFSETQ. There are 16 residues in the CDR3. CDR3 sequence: CASRPLAGGSQETQYF. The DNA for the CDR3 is TGCGCCAGCAGACCCCTAGCGGGGGGGAGCCAAGAGACCCAGTACTTC.

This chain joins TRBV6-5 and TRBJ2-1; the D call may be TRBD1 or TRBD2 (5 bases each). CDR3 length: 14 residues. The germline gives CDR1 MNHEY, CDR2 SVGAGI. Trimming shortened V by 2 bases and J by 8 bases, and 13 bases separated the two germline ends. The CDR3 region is CASSYGTPSHEQFF. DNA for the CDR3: TGTGCCAGCAGTTACGGGACCCCCTCACATGAGCAGTTCTTC.

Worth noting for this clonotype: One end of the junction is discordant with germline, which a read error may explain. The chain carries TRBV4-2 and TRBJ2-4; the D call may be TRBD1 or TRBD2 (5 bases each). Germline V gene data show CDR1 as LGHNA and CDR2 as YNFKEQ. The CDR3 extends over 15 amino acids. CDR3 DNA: TGTGCCAGCAGCCAGCCAGGGCTAGCCGAAAACATTCAGTACTTC. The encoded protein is CASSQPGLAENIQYF.

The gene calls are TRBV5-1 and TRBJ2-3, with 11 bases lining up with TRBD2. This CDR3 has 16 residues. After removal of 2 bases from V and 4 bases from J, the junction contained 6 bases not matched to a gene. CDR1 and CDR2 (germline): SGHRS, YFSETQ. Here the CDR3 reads CASSLGQGLAADTQYF. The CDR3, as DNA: TGCGCCAGCAGCTTAGGACAGGGACTAGCGGCAGATACGCAGTATTTT.

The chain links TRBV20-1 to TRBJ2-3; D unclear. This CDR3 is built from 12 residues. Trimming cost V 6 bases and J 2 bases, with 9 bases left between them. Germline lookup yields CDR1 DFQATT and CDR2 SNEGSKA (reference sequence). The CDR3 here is CSAMNPTDTQYF. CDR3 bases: TGCAGTGCCATGAACCCCACAGATACGCAGTATTTT.

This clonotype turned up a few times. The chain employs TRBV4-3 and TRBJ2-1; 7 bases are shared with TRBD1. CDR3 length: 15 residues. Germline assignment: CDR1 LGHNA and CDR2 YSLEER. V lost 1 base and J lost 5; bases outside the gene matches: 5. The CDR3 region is CASSQGPGQNNEQFF. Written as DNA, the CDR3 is TGCGCCAGCAGCCAAGGACCGGGACAGAACAATGAGCAGTTCTTC.

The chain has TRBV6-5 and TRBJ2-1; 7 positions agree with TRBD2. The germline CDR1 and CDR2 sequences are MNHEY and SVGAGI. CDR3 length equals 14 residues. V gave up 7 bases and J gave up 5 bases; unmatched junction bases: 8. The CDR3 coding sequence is TGTGCCAGCACCTACAGTGGGGGGGACAATGAGCAGTTCTTC. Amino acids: CASTYSGGDNEQFF.

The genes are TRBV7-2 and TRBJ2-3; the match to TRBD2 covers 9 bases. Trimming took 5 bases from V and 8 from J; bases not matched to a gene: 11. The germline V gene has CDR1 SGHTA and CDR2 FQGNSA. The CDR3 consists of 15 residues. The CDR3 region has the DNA TGTGCCAGCAGCCTGAGCGGGGGGATCTCAGGTACGCAGTATTTT. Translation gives CASSLSGGISGTQYF.

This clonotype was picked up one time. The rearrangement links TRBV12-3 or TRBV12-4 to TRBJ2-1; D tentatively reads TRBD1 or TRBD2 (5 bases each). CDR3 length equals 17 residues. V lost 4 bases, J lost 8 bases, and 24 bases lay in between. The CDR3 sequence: CASSSQGGGLLWDEQFF. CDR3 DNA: TGTGCCAGCAGTTCCCAGGGTGGCGGGTTGCTATGGGATGAGCAGTTCTTC.

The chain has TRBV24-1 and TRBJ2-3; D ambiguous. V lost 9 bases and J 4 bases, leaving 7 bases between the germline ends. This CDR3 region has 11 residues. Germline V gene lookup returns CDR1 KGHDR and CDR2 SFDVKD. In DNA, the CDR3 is TGTGCCACCCGAGTCGCAGATACGCAGTATTTT. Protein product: CATRVADTQYF.

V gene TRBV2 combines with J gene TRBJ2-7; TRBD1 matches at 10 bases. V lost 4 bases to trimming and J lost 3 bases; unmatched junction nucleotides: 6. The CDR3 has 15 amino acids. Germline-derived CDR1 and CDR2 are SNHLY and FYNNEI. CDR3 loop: CASSVRDRGGYEQYF. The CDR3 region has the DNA TGTGCCAGCAGTGTCCGGGACAGGGGCGGCTACGAGCAGTACTTC.

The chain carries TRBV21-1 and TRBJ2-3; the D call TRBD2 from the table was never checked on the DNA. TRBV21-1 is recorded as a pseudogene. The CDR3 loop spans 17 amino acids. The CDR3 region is CASSKRRLAFGADTQYF. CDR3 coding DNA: TGTGCCAGCAGCAAGAGGAGACTAGCGTTTGGGGCAGATACGCAGTATTTT.

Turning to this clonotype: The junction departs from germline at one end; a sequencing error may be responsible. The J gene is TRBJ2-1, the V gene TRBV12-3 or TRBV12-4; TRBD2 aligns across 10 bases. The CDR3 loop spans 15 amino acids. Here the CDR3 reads CASSPIERGGNVQFF. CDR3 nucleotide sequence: TGTGCCAGCAGTCCCATAGAGCGGGGGGGAAATGTGCAGTTCTTC.

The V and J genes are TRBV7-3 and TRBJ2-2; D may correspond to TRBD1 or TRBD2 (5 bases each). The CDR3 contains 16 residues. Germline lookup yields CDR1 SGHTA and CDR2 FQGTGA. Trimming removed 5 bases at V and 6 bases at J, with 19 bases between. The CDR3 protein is CASSLDVGLEAGELFF. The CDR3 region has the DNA TGTGCCAGCAGCCTCGATGTGGGGCTGGAGGCCGGGGAGCTGTTTTTT.

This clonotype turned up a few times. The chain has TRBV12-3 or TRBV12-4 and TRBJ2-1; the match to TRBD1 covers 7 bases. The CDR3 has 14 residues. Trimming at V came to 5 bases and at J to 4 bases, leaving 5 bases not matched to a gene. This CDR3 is CASSKMGQYNEQFF. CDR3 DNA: TGTGCCAGCAGTAAAATGGGACAGTACAATGAGCAGTTCTTC.

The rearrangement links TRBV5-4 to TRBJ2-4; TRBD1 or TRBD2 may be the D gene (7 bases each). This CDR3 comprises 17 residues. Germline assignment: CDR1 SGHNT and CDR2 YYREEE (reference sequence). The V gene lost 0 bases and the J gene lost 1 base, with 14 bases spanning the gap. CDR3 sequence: CASSLVAGDSAKNIQYF. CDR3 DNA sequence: TGTGCCAGCAGCTTGGTCGCGGGGGACAGTGCCAAAAACATTCAGTACTTC.

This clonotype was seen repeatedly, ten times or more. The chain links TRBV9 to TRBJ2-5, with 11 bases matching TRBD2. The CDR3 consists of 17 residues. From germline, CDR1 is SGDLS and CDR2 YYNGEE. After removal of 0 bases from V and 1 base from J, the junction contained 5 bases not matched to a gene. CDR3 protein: CASSVDPSGGTQETQYF. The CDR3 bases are TGTGCCAGCAGCGTAGATCCTAGCGGGGGGACCCAAGAGACCCAGTACTTC.

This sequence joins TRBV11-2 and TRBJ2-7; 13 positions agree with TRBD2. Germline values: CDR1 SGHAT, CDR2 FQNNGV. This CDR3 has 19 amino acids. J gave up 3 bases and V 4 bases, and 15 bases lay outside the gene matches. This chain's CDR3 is CASSSGLAGDLREHYEQYF. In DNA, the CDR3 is TGTGCCAGCAGCTCCGGACTAGCGGGGGACCTGAGGGAGCACTACGAGCAGTACTTC.

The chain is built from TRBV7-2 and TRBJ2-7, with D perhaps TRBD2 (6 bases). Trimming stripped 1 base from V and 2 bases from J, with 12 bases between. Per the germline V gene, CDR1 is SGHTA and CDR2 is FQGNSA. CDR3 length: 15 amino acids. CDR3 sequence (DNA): TGTGCCAGCAGCTTAGGCGGGGATGAACCCTACGAGCAGTACTTC. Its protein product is CASSLGGDEPYEQYF.

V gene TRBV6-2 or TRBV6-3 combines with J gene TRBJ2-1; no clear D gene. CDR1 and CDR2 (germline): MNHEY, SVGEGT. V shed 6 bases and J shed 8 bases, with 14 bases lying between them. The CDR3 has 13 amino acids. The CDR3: CASRPLSFDEQFF. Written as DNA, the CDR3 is TGTGCCAGCAGACCTCTTAGCTTCGATGAGCAGTTCTTC.